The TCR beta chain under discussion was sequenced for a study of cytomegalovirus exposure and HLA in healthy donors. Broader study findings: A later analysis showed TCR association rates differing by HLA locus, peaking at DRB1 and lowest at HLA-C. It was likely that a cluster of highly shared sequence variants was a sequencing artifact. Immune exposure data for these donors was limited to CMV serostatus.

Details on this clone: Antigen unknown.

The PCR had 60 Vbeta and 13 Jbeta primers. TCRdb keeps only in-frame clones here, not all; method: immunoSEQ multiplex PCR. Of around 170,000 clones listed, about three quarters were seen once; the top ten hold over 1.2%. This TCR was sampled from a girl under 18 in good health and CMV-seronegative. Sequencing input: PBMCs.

The CDR3 coding sequence is TGTGCCAGCAGCAGCGGACTAGCGGGGGCTCCCGTGACAGATACGCAGTATTTT. Protein: CASSSGLAGAPVTDTQYF. The V call is TRBV9, the J call TRBJ2-3, with 13 bases lining up with TRBD2. Trimming cost V 4 bases and J 3 bases; bases outside gene matches: 11. Germline V gene data show CDR1 as SGDLS and CDR2 as YYNGEE. The CDR3 contains 18 residues.